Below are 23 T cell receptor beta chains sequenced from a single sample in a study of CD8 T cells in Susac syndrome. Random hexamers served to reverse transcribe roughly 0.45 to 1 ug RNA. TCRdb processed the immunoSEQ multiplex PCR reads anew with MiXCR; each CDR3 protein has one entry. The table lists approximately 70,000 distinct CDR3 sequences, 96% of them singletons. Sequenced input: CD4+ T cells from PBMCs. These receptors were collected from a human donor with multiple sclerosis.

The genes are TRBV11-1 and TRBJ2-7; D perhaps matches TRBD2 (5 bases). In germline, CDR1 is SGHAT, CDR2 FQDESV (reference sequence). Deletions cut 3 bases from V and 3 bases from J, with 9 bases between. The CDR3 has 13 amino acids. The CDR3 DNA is TGTGCCAGCAGCTTCGGGGTTAGCTACGAGCAGTACTTC. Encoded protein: CASSFGVSYEQYF.

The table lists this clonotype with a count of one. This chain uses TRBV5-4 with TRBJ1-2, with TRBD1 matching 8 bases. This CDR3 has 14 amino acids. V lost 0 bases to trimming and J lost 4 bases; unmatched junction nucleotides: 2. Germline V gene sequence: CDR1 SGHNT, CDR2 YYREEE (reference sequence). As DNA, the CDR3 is TGTGCCAGCAGCTTGGGACAGGGGCTCTATGGCTACACCTTC. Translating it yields CASSLGQGLYGYTF.

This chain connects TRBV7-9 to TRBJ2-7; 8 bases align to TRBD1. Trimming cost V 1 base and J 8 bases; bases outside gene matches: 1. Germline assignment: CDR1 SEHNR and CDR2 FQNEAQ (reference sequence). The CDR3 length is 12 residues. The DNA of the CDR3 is TGTGCCAGCAGCTTAGACAGGGGGAAGCAGTACTTC. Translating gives CASSLDRGKQYF.

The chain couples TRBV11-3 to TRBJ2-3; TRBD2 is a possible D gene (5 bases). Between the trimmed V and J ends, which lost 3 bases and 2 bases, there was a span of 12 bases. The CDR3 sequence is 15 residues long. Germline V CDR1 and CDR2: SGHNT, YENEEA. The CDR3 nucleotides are TGTGCCAGCAGCTTTCCGGGATACAACACAGATACGCAGTATTTT. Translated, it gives CASSFPGYNTDTQYF.

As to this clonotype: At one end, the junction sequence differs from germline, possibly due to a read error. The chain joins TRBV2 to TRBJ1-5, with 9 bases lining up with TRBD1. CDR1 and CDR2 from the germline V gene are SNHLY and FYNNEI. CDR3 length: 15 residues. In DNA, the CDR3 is TGTGCCAGCATTGAACAAACAGGGGGCGCCCAGCCCCAGCATTTT. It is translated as CASIEQTGGAQPQHF.

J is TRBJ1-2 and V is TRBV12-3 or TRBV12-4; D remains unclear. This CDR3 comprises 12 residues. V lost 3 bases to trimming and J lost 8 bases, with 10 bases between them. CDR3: CASSFRGTGYTF. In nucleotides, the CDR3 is TGTGCCAGCAGTTTTCGGGGTACGGGCTACACCTTC.

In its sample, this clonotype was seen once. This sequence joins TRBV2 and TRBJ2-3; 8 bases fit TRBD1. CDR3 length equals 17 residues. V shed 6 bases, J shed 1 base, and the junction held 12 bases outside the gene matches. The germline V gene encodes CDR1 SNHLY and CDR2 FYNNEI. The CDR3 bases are TGTGCCAGCAGCAGCATCGTGACAGGGGACCGCACAGATACGCAGTATTTT. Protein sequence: CASSSIVTGDRTDTQYF.

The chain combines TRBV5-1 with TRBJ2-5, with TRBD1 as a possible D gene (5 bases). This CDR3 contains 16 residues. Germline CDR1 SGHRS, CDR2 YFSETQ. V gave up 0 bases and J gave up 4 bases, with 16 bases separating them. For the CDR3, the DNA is TGCGCCAGCAGCTTGGCCCATCCGACAGACTCAGAGACCCAGTACTTC. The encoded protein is CASSLAHPTDSETQYF.

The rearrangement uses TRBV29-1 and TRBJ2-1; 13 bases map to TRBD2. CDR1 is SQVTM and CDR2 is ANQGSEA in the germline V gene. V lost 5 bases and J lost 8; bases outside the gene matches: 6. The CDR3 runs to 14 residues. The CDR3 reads CSVRLAGGHDEQFF. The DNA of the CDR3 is TGCAGCGTTCGACTAGCGGGGGGCCATGATGAGCAGTTCTTC.

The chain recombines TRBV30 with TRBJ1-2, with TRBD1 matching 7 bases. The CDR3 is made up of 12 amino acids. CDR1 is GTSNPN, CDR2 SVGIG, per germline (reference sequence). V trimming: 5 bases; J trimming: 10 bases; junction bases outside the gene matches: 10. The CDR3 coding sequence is TGTGCCTGGGCCAGGAGGGGGCCGCACTACACCTTC. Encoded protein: CAWARRGPHYTF.

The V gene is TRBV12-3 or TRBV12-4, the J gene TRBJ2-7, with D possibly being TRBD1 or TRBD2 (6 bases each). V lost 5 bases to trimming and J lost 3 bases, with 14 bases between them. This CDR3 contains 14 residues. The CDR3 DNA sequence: TGTGCCAGCAGTCCTCGGGGGCCAGGCTACGAGCAGTACTTC. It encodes CASSPRGPGYEQYF.

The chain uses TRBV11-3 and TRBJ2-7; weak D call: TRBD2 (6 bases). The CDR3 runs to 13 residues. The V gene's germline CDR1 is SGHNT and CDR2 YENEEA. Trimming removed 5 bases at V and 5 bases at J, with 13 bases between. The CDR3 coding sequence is TGTGCCAGCAGCCCTCGGGGGATCGACGAGCAGTACTTC. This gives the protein CASSPRGIDEQYF. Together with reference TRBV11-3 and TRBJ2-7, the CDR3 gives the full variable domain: EAGVVQSPRYKIIEKKQPVAFWCNPISGHNTLYWYLQNLGQGPELLIRYENEEAVDDSQLPKDRFSAERLKGVDSTLKIQPAELGDSAVYLCASSPRGIDEQYFGPGTRLTVT.

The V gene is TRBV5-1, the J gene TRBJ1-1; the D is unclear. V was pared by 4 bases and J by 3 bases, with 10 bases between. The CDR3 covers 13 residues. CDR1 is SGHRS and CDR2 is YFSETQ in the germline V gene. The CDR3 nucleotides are TGCGCCAGCAGCCCCTCCAGTGACACTGAAGCTTTCTTT. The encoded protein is CASSPSSDTEAFF.

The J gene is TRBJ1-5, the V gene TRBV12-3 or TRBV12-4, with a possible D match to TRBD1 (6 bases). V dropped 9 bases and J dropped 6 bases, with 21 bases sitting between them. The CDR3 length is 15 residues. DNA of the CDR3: TGTGCCAGTTCGGGGTGGGGACAACTTTTTCAGCCCCAGCATTTT. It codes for CASSGWGQLFQPQHF.

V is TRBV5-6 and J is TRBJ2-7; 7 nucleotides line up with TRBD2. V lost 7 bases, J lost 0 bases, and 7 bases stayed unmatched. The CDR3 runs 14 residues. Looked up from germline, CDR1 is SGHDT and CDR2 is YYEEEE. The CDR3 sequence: CASREWGGSYEQYF. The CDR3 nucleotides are TGTGCCAGCCGAGAATGGGGGGGCTCCTACGAGCAGTACTTC.

The CDR3 reads CSAHLGTIGGYTF. For the CDR3, the DNA is TGCAGTGCTCACCTCGGGACAATTGGTGGCTACACCTTC. The chain employs TRBV20-1 and TRBJ1-2, with a possible D match to TRBD1 (6 bases). The germline gives CDR1 DFQATT, CDR2 SNEGSKA (reference sequence). The CDR3 length is 13 residues. The germline V and J ends were trimmed by 5 bases and 7 bases, with 17 bases remaining between them.

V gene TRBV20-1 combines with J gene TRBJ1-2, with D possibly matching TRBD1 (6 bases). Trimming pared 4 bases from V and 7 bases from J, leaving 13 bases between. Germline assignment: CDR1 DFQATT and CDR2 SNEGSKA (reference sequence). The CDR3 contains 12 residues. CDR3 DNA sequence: TGCAGTGCTACCAGGGGCCCCGCTGGCTACACCTTC. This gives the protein CSATRGPAGYTF.

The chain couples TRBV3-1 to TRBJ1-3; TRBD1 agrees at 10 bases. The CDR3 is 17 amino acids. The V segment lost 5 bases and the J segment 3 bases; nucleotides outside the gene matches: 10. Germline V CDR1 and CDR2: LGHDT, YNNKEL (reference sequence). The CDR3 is CASSERTTGGIGNTIYF. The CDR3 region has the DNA TGTGCCAGCAGCGAACGGACGACAGGGGGCATTGGAAACACCATATATTTT.

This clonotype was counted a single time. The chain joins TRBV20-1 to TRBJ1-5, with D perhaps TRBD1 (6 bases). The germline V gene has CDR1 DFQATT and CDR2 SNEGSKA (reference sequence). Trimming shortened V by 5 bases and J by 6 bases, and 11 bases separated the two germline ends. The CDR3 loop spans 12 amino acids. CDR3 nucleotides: TGCAGTGCTTCCAGGGGTACTCAGCCCCAGCATTTT. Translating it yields CSASRGTQPQHF.

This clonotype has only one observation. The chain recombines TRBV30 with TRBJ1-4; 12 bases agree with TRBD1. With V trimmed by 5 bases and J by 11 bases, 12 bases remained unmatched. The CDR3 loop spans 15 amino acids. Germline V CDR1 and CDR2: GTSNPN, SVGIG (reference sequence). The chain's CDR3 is CAWSGPGTGGVKLFF. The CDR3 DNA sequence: TGTGCCTGGTCGGGCCCCGGGACAGGGGGCGTCAAACTGTTTTTT.

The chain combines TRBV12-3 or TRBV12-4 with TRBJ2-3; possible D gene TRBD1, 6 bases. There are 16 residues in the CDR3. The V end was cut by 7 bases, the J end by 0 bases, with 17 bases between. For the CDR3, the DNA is TGTGCCAGCACCGAGCCAGGACAGCGAAGCACAGATACGCAGTATTTT. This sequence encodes CASTEPGQRSTDTQYF.

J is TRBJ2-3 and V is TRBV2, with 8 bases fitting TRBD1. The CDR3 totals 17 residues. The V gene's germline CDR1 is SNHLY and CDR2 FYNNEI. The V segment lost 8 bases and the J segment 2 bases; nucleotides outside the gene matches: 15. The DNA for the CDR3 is TGTGCCAGCCTAGACGCGACAGGGGCACAACTCACAGATACGCAGTATTTT. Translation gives CASLDATGAQLTDTQYF.

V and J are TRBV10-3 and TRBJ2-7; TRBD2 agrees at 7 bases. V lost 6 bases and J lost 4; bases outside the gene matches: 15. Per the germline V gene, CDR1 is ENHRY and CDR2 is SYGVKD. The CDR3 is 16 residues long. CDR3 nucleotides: TGTGCCATCAGCTCTTCCACCAGGTGGGGGGGGTACGAGCAGTACTTC. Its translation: CAISSSTRWGGYEQYF.